The rows below give T cell receptor beta chains drawn from one sample of a study of OX40 agonist ivuxolimab in advanced cancers. TCRdb's copy holds only in-frame clones and misses some; the assay was immunoSEQ multiplex PCR. In the table there are just over 60,000 clones, under 95% of which are singletons. The material was CD4+ or CD8+ T cells sorted from blood, obtained in a trial of the OX40 agonist ivuxolimab. Receptor source: an adult with an advanced solid tumor such as melanoma, head and neck, liver or kidney cancer. Both conserved end residues are part of each CDR3. D genes are given only for firm matches. Size is omitted from some rows. Given values are once, few, many or a class for expanded clones.

>.|TRBJ1-5|TRBV10-3|.
CAISESETTRNQPQHF
TGTGCCATCAGTGAGTCCGAGACGACGAGGAATCAGCCCCAGCATTTT
>.|TRBJ2-5|TRBV5-1|.
CASSLAGGEETQYF
TGCGCCAGCAGCTTGGCCGGCGGGGAAGAGACCCAGTACTTC
>.|TRBJ1-5|TRBV7-8|.
CASSSQGGPQPQHF
TGTGCCAGCAGCTCCCAGGGAGGGCCGCAGCCCCAGCATTTT
>TRBD2|TRBJ2-5|TRBV4-2|once
CASSQEQVGLASQETQYF
TGTGCCAGCAGCCAAGAGCAAGTTGGACTAGCGTCCCAAGAGACCCAGTACTTC
>.|TRBJ1-5|TRBV30|.
CAWSVGGGNQPQHF
TGTGCCTGGAGTGTAGGCGGGGGTAATCAGCCCCAGCATTTT
>.|TRBJ2-5|TRBV11-2|.
CASSRTGLETQYF
TGTGCCAGCAGCCGCACAGGGCTGGAGACCCAGTACTTC
>.|TRBJ2-1|TRBV18|.
CASSLWGGLGDEQFF
TGTGCCAGCTCACTCTGGGGGGGCTTGGGCGATGAGCAGTTCTTC
>.|TRBJ2-1|TRBV27|.
CASSVRGPAANEQFF
TGTGCCAGCAGTGTCAGGGGTCCCGCAGCCAATGAGCAGTTCTTC
>.|TRBJ1-1|TRBV19|once
CASSITGNTEAFF
TGTGCCAGTAGTATAACAGGGAACACTGAAGCTTTCTTT
>TRBD2|TRBJ2-2|TRBV18|.
CASSPSFLRGANTGELFF
TGTGCCAGCTCACCCTCCTTTCTACGGGGGGCGAACACCGGGGAGCTGTTTTTT
>.|TRBJ1-1|TRBV6-5|.
CASSFGMNTEAFF
TGTGCCAGCAGTTTCGGAATGAACACTGAAGCTTTCTTT
>.|TRBJ1-3|TRBV5-8|.
CASSLGKVFTGNTIYF
TGTGCCAGCAGCTTGGGGAAAGTATTTACTGGAAACACCATATATTTT
>TRBD1|TRBJ2-2|TRBV7-8|once
CASSQDRVATGELFF
TGTGCCAGCAGCCAAGACAGGGTAGCCACCGGGGAGCTGTTTTTT
>.|TRBJ2-1|TRBV27|once
CASSPLDSNNEQFF
TGTGCCAGCAGTCCACTAGACAGCAACAATGAGCAGTTCTTC
>TRBD1|TRBJ2-1|TRBV5-1|.
CASSLNPGQGATEQFF
TGCGCCAGCAGCTTGAACCCGGGACAGGGGGCGACTGAGCAGTTCTTC
>TRBD1|TRBJ1-1|TRBV7-3|once
CASSPRQGSTEAFF
TGTGCCAGCAGCCCTCGACAGGGGAGCACTGAAGCTTTCTTT
>.|TRBJ1-1|TRBV5-5|.
CASSLELVMNTEAFF
TGTGCCAGCAGCTTAGAGTTAGTCATGAACACTGAAGCTTTCTTT
>TRBD2|TRBJ2-5|TRBV19|.
CASSTTSGRETQYF
TGTGCCAGTAGTACGACTAGCGGGCGGGAGACCCAGTACTTC
>.|TRBJ2-7|TRBV10-3|.
CAIRGRVEQYF
TGTGCCATCAGGGGTCGGGTCGAGCAGTACTTC
>TRBD1|TRBJ1-5|TRBV7-2|.
CASSPGGSRDQPQHF
TGTGCCAGCAGCCCAGGGGGGTCCCGCGATCAGCCCCAGCATTTT
>TRBD1|TRBJ2-1|TRBV27|.
CASSQTRDSYNEQFF
TGTGCCAGCAGCCAGACCCGGGACAGTTACAATGAGCAGTTCTTC
>.|TRBJ1-6|TRBV27|.
CASSLNWSNSPLHF
TGTGCCAGCAGTTTAAATTGGAGCAATTCACCCCTCCACTTT
>.|TRBJ2-7|TRBV5-1|.
CASSGAGFTYEQYF
TGCGCCAGCAGCGGGGCGGGGTTCACCTACGAGCAGTACTTC
>TRBD1|TRBJ2-1|TRBV19|.
CASSIARGQGEHEQFF
TGTGCCAGTAGTATAGCCCGCGGACAGGGGGAACATGAGCAGTTCTTC
>TRBD2|TRBJ2-3|TRBV9|few
CASSVDLAGGYVDTQYF
TGTGCCAGCAGCGTAGATCTAGCGGGAGGGTATGTGGATACGCAGTATTTT
>.|TRBJ2-7|TRBV18|.
CASSSLLQGLREQYF
TGTGCCAGCTCATCCCTCCTACAGGGACTACGGGAGCAGTACTTC
>TRBD2|TRBJ2-5|TRBV5-6|.
CASSSPGTSGQETQYF
TGTGCCAGCAGCTCCCCCGGGACTAGCGGACAAGAGACCCAGTACTTC
>.|TRBJ2-7|TRBV14|.
CASSGQYEQYF
TGTGCCAGCAGCGGACAGTACGAGCAGTACTTC
>TRBD1|TRBJ1-6|TRBV5-6|.
CASEETGVNSPLHF
TGTGCCAGCGAAGAGACAGGGGTTAATTCACCCCTCCACTTT
>.|TRBJ1-2|TRBV9|.
CASSASQGTPAGGYTF
TGTGCCAGCAGCGCGAGTCAGGGTACACCTGCGGGGGGCTACACCTTC
>.|TRBJ2-7|TRBV28|.
CASSGQVWEQYF
TGTGCCAGCAGTGGGCAGGTGTGGGAGCAGTACTTC
>TRBD1|TRBJ1-1|TRBV30|once
CAWSPGPGGTEAFF
TGTGCCTGGAGTCCTGGGCCAGGGGGCACTGAAGCTTTCTTT
>.|TRBJ2-2|TRBV6-1|few
CASSELLRGRLNTGELFF
TGTGCCAGCAGTGAATTGTTGAGGGGGAGGCTTAACACCGGGGAGCTGTTTTTT
>TRBD1|TRBJ2-7|TRBV6-5|.
CASSYSRDRVYEQYF
TGTGCCAGCAGTTACTCTAGGGACAGGGTCTACGAGCAGTACTTC
>.|TRBJ1-1|TRBV29-1|.
CSVEGGGRTEAFF
TGCAGCGTTGAGGGTGGGGGCCGCACTGAAGCTTTCTTT
>.|TRBJ1-1|TRBV5-4|.
CASSGTGTEAFF
TGTGCCAGCAGCGGAACGGGGACTGAAGCTTTCTTT
>.|TRBJ1-6|TRBV6-5|.
CASSRTLLTPLHF
TGTGCCAGCAGTCGAACCCTGTTGACCCCCCTCCACTTT
>TRBD1|TRBJ2-4|TRBV19|.
CASSIGRRQGANIQYF
TGTGCCAGTAGTATAGGGAGGAGACAGGGGGCAAACATTCAGTACTTC
>.|TRBJ2-7|TRBV4-1|.
CASSPEQVPYEQYF
TGCGCCAGCAGCCCCGAACAGGTCCCCTACGAGCAGTACTTC
>.|TRBJ1-5|TRBV5-4|.
CASSIGPANQPQHF
TGTGCCAGCAGCATCGGGCCCGCCAATCAGCCCCAGCATTTT
>.|TRBJ2-7|TRBV5-1|few
CASRGESGGPREQYF
TGCGCCAGCAGGGGAGAGTCGGGCGGGCCCCGCGAGCAGTACTTC
>TRBD1|TRBJ2-7|TRBV6-5|.
CASIPRDRLYEQYF
TGTGCCAGCATTCCCCGGGACAGGCTCTACGAGCAGTACTTC
>.|TRBJ2-7|TRBV19|.
CASSTTKGGEQYF
TGTGCCAGTAGCACGACCAAGGGGGGCGAGCAGTACTTC
>.|TRBJ2-1|TRBV15|.
CATSPQGGTDNEQFF
TGTGCCACCAGCCCCCAGGGCGGGACTGACAATGAGCAGTTCTTC